This section outlines one T cell receptor (beta chain) sequence together with its context. What it recognizes is unknown. Sequencing was performed with immunoSEQ multiplex PCR; in TCRdb, only in-frame clones are kept and a portion is missing. Of 9,000 to 10,000 clones listed, roughly 66% are singletons. The data derive from a study of tissue T cells after allogeneic stem cell transplantation. Notes on the study in general: In patients and mice, blood and spleen missed much of tissue repertoire.

The source is a woman between 18 and 50 years old with breast cancer. This specimen consisted of tissue from the jejunum, obtained at autopsy.

The CDR3 DNA reads as TGTGCCAGCGGAAGGGGCACTGAAGCTTTCTTT. It encodes CASGRGTEAFF. The genes are TRBV2 and TRBJ1-1, with a possible D match to TRBD1 (5 bases). This CDR3 is 11 amino acids long. Germline CDR1 is SNHLY and CDR2 is FYNNEI. The V end was cut by 8 bases, the J end by 4 bases, with 8 bases between.